This T cell receptor beta chain appears in the sequencing data of a study of blood T cells in healthy people across ages. Findings and limits, study-wide: Significant beta diversity loss was already apparent by age approximately 36, declining roughly linearly. Estimated diversity that came from one million T cells was considered an underestimate.

The CDR3 extends over 17 amino acids. Germline V lookup: CDR1 SGHRS, CDR2 YFSETQ. V was shortened by 0 bases and J by 2 bases, with 16 bases between the two germline ends. Donors were healthy Caucasian individuals from Russia aged about 6 to 95. This clonotype was recorded many times. Its cognate antigen is unknown. With a J-beta primer mix and a sample-barcoded 5' primer, a second PCR ran about 6 to 11 cycles. TCRdb redid the calling of the 5' RACE reads with MiXCR, one entry per CDR3 protein. The data show about 1.1 million distinct CDR3 sequences, under 40% seen once. The V call is TRBV5-1, the J call TRBJ2-3; D call uncertain. Sequencing was carried out using blood. The receptor's source is a man aged 18-30 years in good health. CDR3 residues: CASSLADWRQNTDTQYF. The CDR3 DNA reads as TGCGCCAGCAGCTTGGCCGACTGGCGGCAAAACACAGATACGCAGTATTTT.